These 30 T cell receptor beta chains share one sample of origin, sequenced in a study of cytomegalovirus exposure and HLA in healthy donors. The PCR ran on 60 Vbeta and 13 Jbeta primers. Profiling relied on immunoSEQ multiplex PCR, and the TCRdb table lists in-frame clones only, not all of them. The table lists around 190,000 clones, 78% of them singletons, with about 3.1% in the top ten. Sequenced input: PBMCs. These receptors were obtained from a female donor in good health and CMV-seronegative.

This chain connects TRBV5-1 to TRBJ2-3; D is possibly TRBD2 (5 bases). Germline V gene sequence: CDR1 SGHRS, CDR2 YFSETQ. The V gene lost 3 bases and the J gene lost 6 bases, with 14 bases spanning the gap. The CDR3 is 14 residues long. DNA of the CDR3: TGCGCCAGCAGCTCCCGGGCCGGCGGGGATACGCAGTATTTT. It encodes CASSSRAGGDTQYF.

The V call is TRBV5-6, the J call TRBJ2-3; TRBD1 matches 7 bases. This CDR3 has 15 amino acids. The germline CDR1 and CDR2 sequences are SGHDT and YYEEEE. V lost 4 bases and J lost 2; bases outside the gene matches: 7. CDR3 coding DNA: TGTGCCAGCAGCCTCCTCGGGACAGCCACAGATACGCAGTATTTT. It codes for CASSLLGTATDTQYF.

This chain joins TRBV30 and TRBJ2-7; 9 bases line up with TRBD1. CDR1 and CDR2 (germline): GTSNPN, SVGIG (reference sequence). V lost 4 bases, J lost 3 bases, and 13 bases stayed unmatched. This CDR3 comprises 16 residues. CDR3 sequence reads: CAWKIGGQGALYEQYF. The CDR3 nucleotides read TGTGCCTGGAAAATCGGGGGACAGGGCGCACTCTACGAGCAGTACTTC.

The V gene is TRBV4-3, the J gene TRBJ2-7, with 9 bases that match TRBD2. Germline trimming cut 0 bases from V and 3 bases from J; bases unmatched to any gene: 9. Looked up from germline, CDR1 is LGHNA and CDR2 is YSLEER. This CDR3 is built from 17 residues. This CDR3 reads CASSQDPPSGEVYEQYF. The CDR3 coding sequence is TGCGCCAGCAGCCAAGACCCCCCTAGCGGGGAAGTCTACGAGCAGTACTTC.

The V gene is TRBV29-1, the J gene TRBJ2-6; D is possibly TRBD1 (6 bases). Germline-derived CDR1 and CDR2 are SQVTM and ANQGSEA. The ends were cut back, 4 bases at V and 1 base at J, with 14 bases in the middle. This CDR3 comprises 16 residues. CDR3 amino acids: CSVARDTDSGANVLTF. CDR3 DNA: TGCAGCGTTGCCCGGGACACCGATTCTGGGGCCAACGTCCTGACTTTC.

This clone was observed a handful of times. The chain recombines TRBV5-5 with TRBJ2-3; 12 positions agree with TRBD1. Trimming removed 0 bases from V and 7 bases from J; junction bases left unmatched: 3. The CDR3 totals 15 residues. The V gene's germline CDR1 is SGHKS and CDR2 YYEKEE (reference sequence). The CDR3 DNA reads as TGTGCCAGCAGCTTGGAGGGGACAGGGGGCCATACGCAGTATTTT. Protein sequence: CASSLEGTGGHTQYF.

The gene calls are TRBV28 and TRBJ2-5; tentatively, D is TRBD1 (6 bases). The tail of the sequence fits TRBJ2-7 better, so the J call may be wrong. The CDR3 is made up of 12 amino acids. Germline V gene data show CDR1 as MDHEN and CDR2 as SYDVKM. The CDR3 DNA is TGTGCCAGTGGGACACTCACCTACGAGCAGTACTTC. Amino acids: CASGTLTYEQYF.

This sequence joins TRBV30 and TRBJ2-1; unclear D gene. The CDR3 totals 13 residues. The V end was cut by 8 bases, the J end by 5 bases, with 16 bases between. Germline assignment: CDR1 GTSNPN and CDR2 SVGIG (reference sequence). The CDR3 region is CAGSRQEDNEQFF. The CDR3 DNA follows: TGTGCCGGATCCCGCCAGGAAGACAATGAGCAGTTCTTC.

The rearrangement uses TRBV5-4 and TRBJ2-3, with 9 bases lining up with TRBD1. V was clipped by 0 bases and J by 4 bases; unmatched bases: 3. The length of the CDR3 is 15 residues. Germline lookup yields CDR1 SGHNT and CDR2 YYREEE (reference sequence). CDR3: CASSLATGGADTQYF. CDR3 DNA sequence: TGTGCCAGCAGCTTGGCCACAGGGGGCGCAGATACGCAGTATTTT.

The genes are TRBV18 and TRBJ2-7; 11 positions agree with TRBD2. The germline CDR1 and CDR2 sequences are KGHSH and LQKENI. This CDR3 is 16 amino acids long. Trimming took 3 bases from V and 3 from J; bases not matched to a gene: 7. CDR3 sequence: CASSPVAGGQVYEQYF. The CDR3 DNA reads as TGTGCCAGCTCACCGGTAGCGGGAGGGCAAGTCTACGAGCAGTACTTC.

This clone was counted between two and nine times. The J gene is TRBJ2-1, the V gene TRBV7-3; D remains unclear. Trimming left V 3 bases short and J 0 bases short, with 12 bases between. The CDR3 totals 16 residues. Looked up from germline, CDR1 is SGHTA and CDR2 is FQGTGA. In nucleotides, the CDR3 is TGTGCCAGCAGCTTGGGTGGGTCGGGCTCCTACAATGAGCAGTTCTTC. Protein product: CASSLGGSGSYNEQFF.

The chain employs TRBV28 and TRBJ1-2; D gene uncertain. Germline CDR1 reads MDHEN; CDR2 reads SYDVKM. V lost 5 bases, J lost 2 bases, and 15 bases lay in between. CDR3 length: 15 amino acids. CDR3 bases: TGTGCCAGCAGTCTCCCCCCTCCGGGAAACTATGGCTACACCTTC. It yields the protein CASSLPPPGNYGYTF.

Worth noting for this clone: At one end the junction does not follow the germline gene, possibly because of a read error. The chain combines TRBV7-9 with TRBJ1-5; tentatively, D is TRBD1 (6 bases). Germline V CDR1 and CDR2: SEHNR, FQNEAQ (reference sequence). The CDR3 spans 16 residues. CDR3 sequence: CSSSLAIAQGRQPQHF. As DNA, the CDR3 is TGTTCCAGCAGCTTAGCGATTGCACAGGGACGACAGCCCCAGCATTTT.

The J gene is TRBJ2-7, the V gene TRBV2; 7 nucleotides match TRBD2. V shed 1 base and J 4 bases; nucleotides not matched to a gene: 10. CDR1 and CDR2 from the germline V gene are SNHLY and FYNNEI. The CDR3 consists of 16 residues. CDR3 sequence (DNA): TGTGCCAGCAGTGAAGGGGGGGAGGGGATCCTTTACGAGCAGTACTTC. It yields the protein CASSEGGEGILYEQYF.

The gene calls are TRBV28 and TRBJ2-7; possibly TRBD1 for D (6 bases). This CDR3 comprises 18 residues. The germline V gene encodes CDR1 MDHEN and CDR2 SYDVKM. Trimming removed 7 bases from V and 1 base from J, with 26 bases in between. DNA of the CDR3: TGTGCCAGCACCCCTGTTGGTAGTTGGGACAACCCTTCCTACGAGCAGTACTTC. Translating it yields CASTPVGSWDNPSYEQYF.

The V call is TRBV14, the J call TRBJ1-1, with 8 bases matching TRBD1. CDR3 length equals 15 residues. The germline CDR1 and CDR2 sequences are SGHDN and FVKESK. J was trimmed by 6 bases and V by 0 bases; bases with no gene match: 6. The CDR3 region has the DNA TGTGCCAGCAGCCAAGATCCAGGGGGCAAGTCTGAAGCTTTCTTT. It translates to CASSQDPGGKSEAFF.

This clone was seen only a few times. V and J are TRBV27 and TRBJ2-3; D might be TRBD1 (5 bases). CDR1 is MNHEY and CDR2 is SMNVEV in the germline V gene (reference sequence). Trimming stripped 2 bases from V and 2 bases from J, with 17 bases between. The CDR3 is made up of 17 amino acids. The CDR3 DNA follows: TGTGCCAGCAGTTTAAATCCCGGACATGGTTCCACAGATACGCAGTATTTT. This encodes CASSLNPGHGSTDTQYF.

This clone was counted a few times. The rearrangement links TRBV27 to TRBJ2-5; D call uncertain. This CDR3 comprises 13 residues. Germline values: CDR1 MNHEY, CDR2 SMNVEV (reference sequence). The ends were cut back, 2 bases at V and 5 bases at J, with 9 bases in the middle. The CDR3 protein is CASSLRRRETQYF. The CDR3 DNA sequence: TGTGCCAGCAGTTTACGCAGGCGCGAGACCCAGTACTTC.

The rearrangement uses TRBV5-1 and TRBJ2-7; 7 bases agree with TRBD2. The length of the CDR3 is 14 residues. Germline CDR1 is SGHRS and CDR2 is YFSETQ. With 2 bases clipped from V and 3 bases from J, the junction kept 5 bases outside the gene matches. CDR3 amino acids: CASSFGGDRYEQYF. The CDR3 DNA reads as TGCGCCAGCAGCTTTGGGGGGGACCGCTACGAGCAGTACTTC.

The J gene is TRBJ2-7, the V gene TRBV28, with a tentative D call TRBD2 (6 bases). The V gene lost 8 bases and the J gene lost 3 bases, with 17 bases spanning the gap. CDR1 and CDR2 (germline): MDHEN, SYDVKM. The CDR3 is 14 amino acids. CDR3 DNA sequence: TGTGCCAGCGAAATTGGAGGGAGCAACTACGAGCAGTACTTC. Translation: CASEIGGSNYEQYF.

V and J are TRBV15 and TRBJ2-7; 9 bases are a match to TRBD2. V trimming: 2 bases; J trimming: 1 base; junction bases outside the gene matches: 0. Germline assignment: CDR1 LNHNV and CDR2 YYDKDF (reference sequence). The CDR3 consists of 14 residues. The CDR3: CATSRLAGSYEQYF. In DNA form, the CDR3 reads TGTGCCACCAGCAGACTAGCGGGGTCCTACGAGCAGTACTTC.

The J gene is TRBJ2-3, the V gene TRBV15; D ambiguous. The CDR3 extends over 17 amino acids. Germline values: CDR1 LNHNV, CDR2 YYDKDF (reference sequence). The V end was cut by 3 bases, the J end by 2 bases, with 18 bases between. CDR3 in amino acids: CATSSPSLAAPTDTQYF. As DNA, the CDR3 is TGTGCCACCAGCAGCCCCAGTCTGGCGGCCCCCACAGATACGCAGTATTTT.

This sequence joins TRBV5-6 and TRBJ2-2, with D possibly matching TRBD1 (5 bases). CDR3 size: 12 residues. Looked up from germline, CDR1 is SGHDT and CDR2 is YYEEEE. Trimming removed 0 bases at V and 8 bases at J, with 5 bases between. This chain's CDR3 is CASSLEGGELFF. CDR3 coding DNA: TGTGCCAGCAGCTTGGAGGGGGGGGAGCTGTTTTTT.

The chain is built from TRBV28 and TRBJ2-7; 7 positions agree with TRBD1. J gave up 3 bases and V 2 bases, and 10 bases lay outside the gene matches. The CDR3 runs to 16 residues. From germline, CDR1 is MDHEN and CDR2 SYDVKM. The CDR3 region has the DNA TGTGCCAGCAGTTTAGATGGCAGGGGGATTAGCTACGAGCAGTACTTC. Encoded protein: CASSLDGRGISYEQYF.

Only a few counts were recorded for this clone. CDR3 sequence (DNA): TGTGCCAGCAGCGTAGCCTGGGGCTCCTATGGCTACACCTTC. Translated: CASSVAWGSYGYTF. The chain uses TRBV9 and TRBJ1-2; tentatively, D is TRBD1 (5 bases). Germline V gene sequence: CDR1 SGDLS, CDR2 YYNGEE. V was clipped by 0 bases and J by 4 bases, with 10 bases between them. The CDR3 has 14 amino acids.

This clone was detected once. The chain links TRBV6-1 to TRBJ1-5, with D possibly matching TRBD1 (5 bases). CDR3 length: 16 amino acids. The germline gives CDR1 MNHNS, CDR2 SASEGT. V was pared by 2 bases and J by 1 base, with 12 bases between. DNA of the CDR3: TGTGCCAGCAGTGAAAGGGTGAGACAGAGCAATCAGCCCCAGCATTTT. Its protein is CASSERVRQSNQPQHF.

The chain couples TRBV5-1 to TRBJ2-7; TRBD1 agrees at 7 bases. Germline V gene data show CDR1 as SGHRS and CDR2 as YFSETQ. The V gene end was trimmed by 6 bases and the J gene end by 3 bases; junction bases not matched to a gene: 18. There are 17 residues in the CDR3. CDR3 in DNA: TGCGCCAGCACGACAGGGCCGTCTCTCTTAATTAACTACGAGCAGTACTTC. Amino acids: CASTTGPSLLINYEQYF.

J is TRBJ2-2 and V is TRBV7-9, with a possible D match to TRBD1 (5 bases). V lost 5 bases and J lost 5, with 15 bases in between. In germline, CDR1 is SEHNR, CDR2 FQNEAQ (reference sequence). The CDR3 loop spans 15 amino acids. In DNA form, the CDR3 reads TGTGCCAGCAGCCCCCAGGGTCCAGGAACCGGGGAGCTGTTTTTT. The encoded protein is CASSPQGPGTGELFF.

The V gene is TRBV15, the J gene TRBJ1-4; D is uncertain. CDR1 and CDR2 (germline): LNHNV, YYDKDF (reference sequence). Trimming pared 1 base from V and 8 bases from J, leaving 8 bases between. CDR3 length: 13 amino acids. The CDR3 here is CATSRGQREKLFF. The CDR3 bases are TGTGCCACCAGCAGAGGACAAAGAGAAAAACTGTTTTTT.

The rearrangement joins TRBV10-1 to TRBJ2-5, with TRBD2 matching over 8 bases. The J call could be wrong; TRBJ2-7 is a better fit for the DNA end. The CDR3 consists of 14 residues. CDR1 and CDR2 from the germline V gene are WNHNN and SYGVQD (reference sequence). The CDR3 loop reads CASSCSGASYEQYF. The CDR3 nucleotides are TGCGCCAGCAGTTGTAGCGGGGCCTCCTACGAGCAGTACTTC.